Shown below are 32 T cell receptor beta chains from a single sample sequenced in a study of shared clonotypes between healthy human individuals (dated by TCRdb to 2020 to 2021). The library relied on the immunoSEQ multiplex PCR assay. Held by TCRdb, this immuneACCESS table contains in-frame sequences only and omits some clones. Under half of the omission traces to an unresolved V gene where checked; the cause of the rest is unknown. In all, the sample holds roughly 2.2 million clones, and roughly 90% of those were seen once. More than 0.35% of the sample belongs to the ten largest clones. Material: naive CD4+ T cells from PBMCs. This specimen's cell subset or site label, interpreted: CD45RA+ positively selected. Receptor source: a man aged 18 to 29 in good health. Some clones in this sample may be carry-over from other donors' samples.

V is TRBV5-1 and J is TRBJ1-3; 9 nucleotides agree with TRBD1. V dropped 3 bases and J dropped 0; count of bases not matched to a gene: 13. This CDR3 has 19 amino acids. Germline values: CDR1 SGHRS, CDR2 YFSETQ. The CDR3 is CASSYNPGQGRGSGNTIYF. The CDR3 coding sequence is TGCGCCAGCAGCTATAATCCGGGACAGGGTAGAGGCTCTGGAAACACCATATATTTT.

The CDR3 bases are TGCGCCAGCAGCGAGGGGACTAGCGGGAGGTGGGAGACCCAGTACTTC. Protein: CASSEGTSGRWETQYF. V usage is TRBV5-1 and J usage is TRBJ2-5; TRBD2 aligns across 15 bases. The ends lost 4 bases at V and 5 bases at J; junction bases unmatched: 6. The CDR3 is made up of 16 amino acids. In germline, CDR1 is SGHRS, CDR2 YFSETQ.

Regarding this clone: The identical CDR3 is also encoded by other nucleotide sequences in the sample. The rearrangement joins TRBV6-5 to TRBJ2-1, with D unclear. CDR1 MNHEY and CDR2 SVGAGI come from the germline V gene. The CDR3 is 13 amino acids. V was cut by 6 bases and J by 4 bases, with 10 bases left in between. Written as DNA, the CDR3 is TGTGCCAGCAGCTCGGGCCGGTACAATGAGCAGTTCTTC. Translated: CASSSGRYNEQFF.

The chain carries TRBV5-1 and TRBJ2-7; D is tentatively TRBD1 or TRBD2 (5 bases each). This CDR3 contains 15 residues. Trimming removed 3 bases from V and 2 bases from J, with 15 bases in between. The germline CDR1 and CDR2 sequences are SGHRS and YFSETQ. CDR3 in DNA: TGCGCCAGCAGCTGGGACGCAGGCGCTGCCTACGAGCAGTACTTC. This encodes CASSWDAGAAYEQYF.

J is TRBJ2-7 and V is TRBV28; 12 positions match TRBD2. CDR1 is MDHEN and CDR2 is SYDVKM in the germline V gene. With 7 bases clipped from V and 2 bases from J, the junction kept 24 bases outside the gene matches. The CDR3 is 21 residues long. The CDR3 reads CASTPLYGLAGPSAAPYEQYF. CDR3 nucleotide sequence: TGTGCCAGCACCCCTTTATACGGACTAGCGGGACCCAGTGCAGCCCCCTACGAGCAGTACTTC.

In the case of this clone: Additional DNA sequences in this sample encode the identical CDR3. This chain connects TRBV28 to TRBJ2-1; 7 bases are a match to TRBD1. Germline loops: CDR1 MDHEN, CDR2 SYDVKM. CDR3 length: 12 residues. V lost 3 bases, J lost 9 bases, and 2 bases stayed unmatched. The CDR3 loop is CASSFSGGEQFF. The CDR3 nucleotides read TGTGCCAGCAGTTTCTCAGGGGGTGAGCAGTTCTTC.

The chain employs TRBV19 and TRBJ1-1; 7 bases line up with TRBD1. This CDR3 comprises 14 residues. Germline CDR1 reads LNHDA; CDR2 reads SQIVND (reference sequence). Trimming cost V 4 bases and J 4 bases; bases outside gene matches: 6. CDR3 nucleotide sequence: TGTGCCAGTAGTAGAACAGGGGTGGTCACTGAAGCTTTCTTT. Residues: CASSRTGVVTEAFF.

This rearrangement joins TRBV25-1 to TRBJ1-5; D remains unclear. Germline assignment: CDR1 MGHDK and CDR2 SYGVNS. Trimming removed 3 bases at V and 3 bases at J, with 12 bases between. The CDR3 is 15 amino acids. CDR3 sequence (DNA): TGTGCCAGCAGTGATCCCCTGAGTCCCAATCAGCCCCAGCATTTT. Translating it yields CASSDPLSPNQPQHF.

The chain couples TRBV20-1 to TRBJ1-2; D remains unclear. The CDR3 has 11 residues. CDR1 and CDR2 (germline): DFQATT, SNEGSKA (reference sequence). V dropped 0 bases and J dropped 8 bases, with 7 bases sitting between them. CDR3 nucleotides: TGCAGTGCTAGAGATTCGGCGGGCTACACCTTC. Its translation: CSARDSAGYTF.

The chain links TRBV11-2 to TRBJ2-7; D is perhaps TRBD1 (5 bases). V lost 2 bases to trimming and J lost 1 base, with 6 bases between them. This CDR3 has 13 residues. Germline V gene data show CDR1 as SGHAT and CDR2 as FQNNGV. CDR3 bases: TGTGCCAGCAGCTTATACAGGTCCTACGAGCAGTACTTC. Its protein is CASSLYRSYEQYF.

J is TRBJ2-7 and V is TRBV27; D might be TRBD1 (5 bases). The CDR3 has 17 residues. Per germline, CDR1 MNHEY and CDR2 SMNVEV (reference sequence). V was pared by 0 bases and J by 2 bases, with 17 bases between. As DNA, the CDR3 is TGTGCCAGCAGTTTATCAGTGAAACAGGAACGTCCCTACGAGCAGTACTTC. It yields the protein CASSLSVKQERPYEQYF.

The chain joins TRBV18 to TRBJ2-7, with TRBD1 identical over 7 bases. The CDR3 contains 14 residues. J was trimmed by 7 bases and V by 5 bases; bases with no gene match: 11. Per germline, CDR1 KGHSH and CDR2 LQKENI. In DNA, the CDR3 is TGTGCCAGCTCAACTGACAGGGTGGATTTGGAGCAGTACTTC. Protein product: CASSTDRVDLEQYF.

Of note for this clone: The sample carries other DNA sequences with the same CDR3. V and J are TRBV7-3 and TRBJ2-2; D is unresolved. Trimming left V 5 bases short and J 0 bases short, with 4 bases between. The CDR3 has 13 residues. Germline CDR1 reads SGHTA; CDR2 reads FQGTGA. CDR3 sequence: CASSRSNTGELFF. CDR3 coding DNA: TGTGCCAGCAGCCGGTCGAACACCGGGGAGCTGTTTTTT.

CDR3 loop: CASSTRYRRDSGANVLTF. The CDR3, as DNA: TGTGCCAGTAGTACTCGTTACCGACGGGACTCTGGGGCCAACGTCCTGACTTTC. V usage is TRBV19 and J usage is TRBJ2-6; possible D gene TRBD2, 5 bases. V lost 4 bases, J lost 0 bases, and 16 bases lay in between. This CDR3 has 18 amino acids. Per the germline V gene, CDR1 is LNHDA and CDR2 is SQIVND (reference sequence). Combining the CDR3 with reference TRBV19 and TRBJ2-6 gives the whole variable domain DGGITQSPKYLFRKEGQNVTLSCEQNLNHDAMYWYRQDPGQGLRLIYYSQIVNDFQKGDIAEGYSVSREKKESFPLTVTSAQKNPTAFYLCASSTRYRRDSGANVLTFGAGSRLTVL.

This clone was detected only once. V and J are TRBV6-5 and TRBJ1-2, with D unclear. The CDR3 totals 12 residues. Trimming took off 6 bases at V and 5 bases at J, with 10 bases between the two ends. Per germline, CDR1 MNHEY and CDR2 SVGAGI. Written as DNA, the CDR3 is TGTGCCAGCAGCCCCGACAAGTATGGCTACACCTTC. This translates into CASSPDKYGYTF.

This sequence joins TRBV7-2 and TRBJ2-5; 9 nucleotides agree with TRBD2. The CDR3 is made up of 14 amino acids. With V trimmed by 6 bases and J by 2 bases, 4 bases remained unmatched. Germline V gives CDR1 SGHTA, CDR2 FQGNSA. CDR3 nucleotides: TGTGCCAGCAGTCTGGGACTAGCACAAGAGACCCAGTACTTC. Translating gives CASSLGLAQETQYF.

The CDR3 DNA follows: TGTGCCAGCAGCTTATTTCCCCCAAGCAAGGAGCAGTTCTTC. Translated: CASSLFPPSKEQFF. The rearrangement uses TRBV7-3 and TRBJ2-1; D gene ambiguous. Germline lookup yields CDR1 SGHTA and CDR2 FQGTGA. CDR3 length: 14 residues. V was cut by 2 bases and J by 10 bases, with 15 bases left in between.

The rearrangement uses TRBV9 and TRBJ1-2; perhaps TRBD1 as D (5 bases). CDR1 and CDR2 from the germline V gene are SGDLS and YYNGEE. CDR3 length equals 13 residues. V was shortened by 0 bases and J by 8 bases, with 11 bases between the two germline ends. As DNA, the CDR3 is TGTGCCAGCAGCGTAGCTGACAGATGGGGCTACACCTTC. It codes for CASSVADRWGYTF.

The chain has TRBV11-1 and TRBJ2-5; 16 bases fit TRBD2. The CDR3 is made up of 19 amino acids. Per germline, CDR1 SGHAT and CDR2 FQDESV (reference sequence). V trimming: 5 bases; J trimming: 2 bases; junction bases outside the gene matches: 11. The DNA of the CDR3 is TGTGCCAGCAGCCCGGGGACTAGCGGGAGGGCCCGGGGTCAAGAGACCCAGTACTTC. Translated: CASSPGTSGRARGQETQYF.

V gene TRBV7-3 combines with J gene TRBJ2-2; no firm D call. The CDR3 totals 15 residues. Germline assignment: CDR1 SGHTA and CDR2 FQGTGA. The V end lost 0 bases, the J end lost 2 bases, and 7 bases lay between the germline ends. The DNA of the CDR3 is TGTGCCAGCAGCTTAACGGCCACCAACACCGGGGAGCTGTTTTTT. Protein: CASSLTATNTGELFF.

The chain carries TRBV30 and TRBJ1-2, with D possibly being TRBD1 (6 bases). Germline CDR1 reads GTSNPN; CDR2 reads SVGIG (reference sequence). CDR3 size: 12 residues. Trimming left V 2 bases short and J 6 bases short, with 10 bases between. The CDR3 coding sequence is TGTGCCTGGAGTAGGGGGGTACATGGCTACACCTTC. Residues: CAWSRGVHGYTF.

The chain links TRBV28 to TRBJ1-3, with D unclear. Looked up from germline, CDR1 is MDHEN and CDR2 is SYDVKM. The V gene lost 3 bases and the J gene lost 8 bases, with 5 bases spanning the gap. The CDR3 length is 11 residues. The CDR3 coding sequence is TGTGCCAGCAGTTTTCGGTACACCATATATTTT. Amino acid sequence: CASSFRYTIYF. The whole variable domain, remainder taken from reference TRBV28 and TRBJ1-3, is DVKVTQSSRYLVKRTGEKVFLECVQDMDHENMFWYRQDPGLGLRLIYFSYDVKMKEKGDIPEGYSVSREKKERFSLILESASTNQTSMYLCASSFRYTIYFGEGSWLTVV.

The chain recombines TRBV7-2 with TRBJ2-7, with D possibly TRBD2 on 6 matching bases. Trimming stripped 4 bases from V and 6 bases from J, with 16 bases between. This CDR3 region has 14 residues. Germline CDR1 is SGHTA and CDR2 is FQGNSA. CDR3 bases: TGTGCCAGCAGCTCGGTTGGCGGGGCCCTCGAGCAGTACTTC. This codes for CASSSVGGALEQYF.

The J gene is TRBJ2-1, the V gene TRBV4-2, with 7 positions matching TRBD1. This CDR3 contains 15 residues. With 1 base clipped from V and 5 bases from J, the junction kept 5 bases outside the gene matches. CDR1 is LGHNA, CDR2 YNFKEQ, per germline. The CDR3 DNA reads as TGTGCCAGCAGCCAAGCGCAACAGGGGCACAATGAGCAGTTCTTC. It translates to CASSQAQQGHNEQFF.

This rearrangement joins TRBV25-1 to TRBJ2-7; a possible D gene is TRBD2 (6 bases). This CDR3 region has 15 residues. Trimming removed 4 bases at V and 4 bases at J, with 17 bases between. Per the germline V gene, CDR1 is MGHDK and CDR2 is SYGVNS. The CDR3 region has the DNA TGTGCCAGCAGTGCCTCCGGGACGGGGACTTACGAGCAGTACTTC. This sequence encodes CASSASGTGTYEQYF.

For this clone: Other DNA variants within this sample encode the same CDR3. This sequence joins TRBV5-6 and TRBJ2-7; D uncertain. V was trimmed by 2 bases and J by 3 bases, leaving 3 bases between them. CDR3 length: 11 amino acids. Germline-derived CDR1 and CDR2 are SGHDT and YYEEEE. CDR3 in DNA: TGTGCCAGCAGCTTTTTCTACGAGCAGTACTTC. It yields the protein CASSFFYEQYF.

This chain connects TRBV9 to TRBJ2-7; D may be TRBD2 (5 bases). The CDR3 runs to 15 residues. Trimming took off 2 bases at V and 2 bases at J, with 14 bases between the two ends. Per germline, CDR1 SGDLS and CDR2 YYNGEE. CDR3 in amino acids: CASSVQSGSAYEQYF. The CDR3 bases are TGTGCCAGCAGCGTCCAGAGCGGATCCGCCTACGAGCAGTACTTC.

V gene TRBV28 combines with J gene TRBJ1-5, with TRBD1 matching over 7 bases. Trimming removed 3 bases from V and 11 bases from J; junction bases left unmatched: 7. This CDR3 spans 13 amino acids. CDR1 MDHEN and CDR2 SYDVKM come from the germline V gene. CDR3 sequence (DNA): TGTGCCAGCAGTTTCCAGGGGGAGGAGACCCAGCATTTT. The encoded protein is CASSFQGEETQHF.

This clone has a handful of counts. The V and J genes are TRBV7-9 and TRBJ1-1; D remains unclear. The CDR3 contains 12 residues. CDR1 and CDR2 from the germline V gene are SEHNR and FQNEAQ (reference sequence). V lost 6 bases and J lost 3, with 8 bases in between. The CDR3 protein is CASSLVYTEAFF. The CDR3 DNA follows: TGTGCCAGCAGTCTTGTTTACACTGAAGCTTTCTTT.

V is TRBV19 and J is TRBJ1-2; no clear D. The CDR3 is made up of 13 amino acids. Trimming stripped 9 bases from V and 5 bases from J, with 16 bases between. CDR1 is LNHDA and CDR2 is SQIVND in the germline V gene (reference sequence). The CDR3 DNA reads as TGTGCCAGCAGGACCCCTGGGGTTTATGGCTACACCTTC. As protein: CASRTPGVYGYTF.

This chain connects TRBV5-1 to TRBJ1-5, with 7 bases lining up with TRBD1. The V gene end was trimmed by 4 bases and the J gene end by 7 bases; junction bases not matched to a gene: 8. The CDR3 has 14 amino acids. Germline V gene lookup returns CDR1 SGHRS and CDR2 YFSETQ. The CDR3 DNA is TGCGCCAGCAGCCCAGGGACAGCTCACCAGCCCCAGCATTTT. This translates into CASSPGTAHQPQHF.

The chain is built from TRBV5-5 and TRBJ1-4, with 8 bases aligning to TRBD1. The CDR3 consists of 14 residues. Trimming removed 4 bases from V and 7 bases from J; junction bases left unmatched: 6. The V gene's germline CDR1 is SGHKS and CDR2 YYEKEE (reference sequence). The CDR3 protein is CASSPYRGGEKLFF. The CDR3 region has the DNA TGTGCCAGCAGCCCGTACAGGGGGGGTGAAAAACTGTTTTTT.